This TCR beta chain was recorded in a study of blood T cell repertoires in COVID-19. Turning to the study itself: Spain, Italy and the United States supplied samples that represented acute and convalescent COVID-19. T cells, B-cell-depleted T cells, or PBMCs provided the cDNA or gDNA that served as material.

Repertoires were generated with immunoSEQ multiplex PCR, while TCRdb's copy carries only in-frame clones and drops some. The sample consists of 95,000 to 110,000 clones, approximately 80% of them appearing once. Germline-derived CDR1 and CDR2 are SGHNT and YENEEA. The CDR3 sequence is 15 residues long. The J segment lost 5 bases and the V segment lost 10 bases, leaving 13 bases of the junction unmatched. The sequence came from a man aged 55-75 years with acute or convalescent COVID-19. The specimen was peripheral blood. The J gene is TRBJ2-2, the V gene TRBV11-3; 7 nucleotides line up with TRBD1. CDR3 loop: CAIRDPRGRTGELFF. The CDR3 bases are TGTGCCATCAGGGACCCTAGGGGGCGGACCGGGGAGCTGTTTTTT.